This is a list of T cell receptor beta chains from one sample in a study of identical twins. TCRdb processed the 5' RACE reads anew with MiXCR; each CDR3 protein has one entry. The table lists 500,000 to 650,000 distinct CDR3 sequences, 20% to 25% of them singletons. The sample was also reused in another study, on yellow fever vaccine responses in identical twins.

Sequencing input: CD4+ T cells sorted from blood. These receptors came from a woman under 30 in good health. Both conserved end residues are trimmed from each CDR3. D genes are given only for firm matches.

TRBV3-1	TRBD1	TRBJ2-7	ASKGARGEQY
TRBV7-7	.	TRBJ2-3	ASSLERSSTDTQY
TRBV4-1	.	TRBJ1-4	ASSQDLRKTNEKLF
TRBV7-2	TRBD2	TRBJ2-1	ASKRGAEYNEQF
TRBV29-1	TRBD2	TRBJ2-3	SVQLAGGLTDTQY
TRBV20-1	.	TRBJ2-5	SARAGGVETQY
TRBV6-2/TRBV6-3	.	TRBJ2-1	ASRGAAPAYNEQF
TRBV20-1	TRBD1	TRBJ2-3	SASGDRGEGSNTQY
TRBV4-1	.	TRBJ2-5	ASSQDGAGGRETQY
TRBV20-1	TRBD1	TRBJ1-2	SASDRVDYGYT
TRBV15	.	TRBJ1-1	ATSTPGGLNTEAF
TRBV11-2	.	TRBJ2-1	ASSLSNGGYNEQF
TRBV21-1	.	TRBJ1-1	ARAGGGGTNTEAF
TRBV6-1	.	TRBJ2-1	ASSKTGNEQF
TRBV29-1	TRBD2	TRBJ2-7	SVEELAGSYEQY
TRBV3-1	TRBD1	TRBJ1-1	ASSRRTGIDEAF
TRBV5-1	.	TRBJ2-1	ASSLDGVFYNEQF